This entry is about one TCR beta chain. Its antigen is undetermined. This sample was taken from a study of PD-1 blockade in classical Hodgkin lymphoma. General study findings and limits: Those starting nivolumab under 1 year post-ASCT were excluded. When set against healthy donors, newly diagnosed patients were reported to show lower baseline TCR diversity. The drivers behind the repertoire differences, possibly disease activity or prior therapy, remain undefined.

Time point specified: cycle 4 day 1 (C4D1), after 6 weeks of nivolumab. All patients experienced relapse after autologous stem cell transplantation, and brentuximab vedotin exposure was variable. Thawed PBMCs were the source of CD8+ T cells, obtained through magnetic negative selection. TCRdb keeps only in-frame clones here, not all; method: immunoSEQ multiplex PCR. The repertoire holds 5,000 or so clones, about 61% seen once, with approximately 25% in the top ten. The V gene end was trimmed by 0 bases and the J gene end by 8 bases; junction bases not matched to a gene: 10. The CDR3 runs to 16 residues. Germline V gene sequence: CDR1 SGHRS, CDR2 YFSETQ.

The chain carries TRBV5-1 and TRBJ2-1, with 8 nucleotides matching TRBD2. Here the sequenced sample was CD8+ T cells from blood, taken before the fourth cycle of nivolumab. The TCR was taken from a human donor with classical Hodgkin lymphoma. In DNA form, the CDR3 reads TGCGCCAGCAGCTTGGCTTTAGCGGGATCTTGGGATGAGCAGTTCTTC. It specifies CASSLALAGSWDEQFF. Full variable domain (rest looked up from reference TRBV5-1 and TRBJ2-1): KAGVTQTPRYLIKTRGQQVTLSCSPISGHRSVSWYQQTPGQGLQFLFEYFSETQRNKGNFPGRFSGRQFSNSRSEMNVSTLELGDSALYLCASSLALAGSWDEQFFGPGTRLTVL.